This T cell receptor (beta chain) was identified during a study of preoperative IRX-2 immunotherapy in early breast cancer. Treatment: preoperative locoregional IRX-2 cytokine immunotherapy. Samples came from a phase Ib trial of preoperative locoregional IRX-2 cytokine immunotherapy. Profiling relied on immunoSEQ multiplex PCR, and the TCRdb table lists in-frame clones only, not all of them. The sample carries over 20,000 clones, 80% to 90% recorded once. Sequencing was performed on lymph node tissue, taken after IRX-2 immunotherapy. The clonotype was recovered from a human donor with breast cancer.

CDR3 coding DNA: TGCGCCAGCAGTGATAGCAGGAACCCCTACGAGCAGTACTTC. Its translation: CASSDSRNPYEQYF. The chain joins TRBV10-2 to TRBJ2-7; D uncertain. The CDR3 length is 14 residues. Trimming pared 3 bases from V and 2 bases from J, leaving 11 bases between. Germline CDR1 WSHSY, CDR2 SAAADI.